The 4 T cell receptor beta chains listed next were all sequenced from one sample in a study of blood T cell repertoires in COVID-19. Measured with immunoSEQ multiplex PCR; TCRdb has only the in-frame clones, and not every one. The repertoire holds tens of thousands of clones, with around nine tenths as singletons. Material: peripheral blood. The receptors were sampled from a human donor with active COVID-19. The donor label of this sample is uncertain.

This chain uses TRBV4-2 with TRBJ2-7; TRBD2 agrees at 10 bases. V trimming: 3 bases; J trimming: 2 bases; junction bases outside the gene matches: 7. The germline V gene encodes CDR1 LGHNA and CDR2 YNFKEQ. The CDR3 has 16 residues. CDR3 amino acids: CASSHAGTSVTYEQYF. CDR3 DNA sequence: TGTGCCAGCAGCCACGCCGGGACTAGCGTAACCTACGAGCAGTACTTC.

The CDR3 reads CASSYTLREQYF. The CDR3 bases are TGTGCCAGCAGTTACACCCTCCGGGAGCAGTACTTC. The gene calls are TRBV6-2 or TRBV6-3 and TRBJ2-7; no firm D call. Trimming took 2 bases from V and 7 from J, leaving 9 bases between them. The CDR3 has 12 residues. CDR1 MNHEY and CDR2 SVGEGT come from the germline V gene.

V and J are TRBV5-1 and TRBJ2-2; TRBD1 matches 7 bases. This CDR3 comprises 17 residues. With 1 base clipped from V and 5 bases from J, the junction kept 11 bases outside the gene matches. Germline V CDR1 and CDR2: SGHRS, YFSETQ. CDR3 amino acids: CASSLTVDRFYTGELFF. CDR3 sequence (DNA): TGCGCCAGCAGCTTGACTGTGGACAGGTTTTATACCGGGGAGCTGTTTTTT.

This clone showed up just a few times. CDR3 sequence: CASSLGTVRAGNQPQHF. The CDR3 DNA reads TGTGCCAGCAGCCTGGGGACAGTTAGGGCGGGCAATCAGCCCCAGCATTTT. This sequence joins TRBV7-9 and TRBJ1-5; 7 bases align to TRBD1. This CDR3 contains 17 residues. CDR1 SEHNR and CDR2 FQNEAQ come from the germline V gene (reference sequence). Trimming removed 5 bases from V and 2 bases from J; junction bases left unmatched: 12.